A selection of T cell receptor beta chains follows, all from one sample in a study of shared clonotypes between healthy human individuals. Produced via immunoSEQ multiplex PCR; TCRdb's table is partial and in-frame only. Of roughly 2.4 million clones in the sample, 90% to 96% were seen once. Source material: naive CD4+ T cells sorted from blood. Source of these receptors: a man aged 18-30 years in good health. The CDR3 runs from the conserved cysteine through the conserved F or W. A D gene is named only where the DNA matches it firmly. Expanded clones are given a class, and other clones once, few, many or no size at all.

-	TRBJ2-3	-	TRBV10-3	TGTGCCATCAGCGGCGGGGCAGGCCCCACAGATACGCAGTATTTT	CAISGGAGPTDTQYF
few	TRBJ1-6	-	TRBV10-2	TGCGCCAGCAGTGAGATCTCCAGGGCTAATTCACCCCTCCACTTT	CASSEISRANSPLHF
-	TRBJ2-7	-	TRBV30	TGTGCCTGGAGTGTCGCAGGGAGCTCCTACGAGCAGTACTTC	CAWSVAGSSYEQYF
-	TRBJ1-4	TRBD1	TRBV5-1	TGCGCCAGCAGCTCCGGGACAGCCCTTGCAACTAATGAAAAACTGTTTTTT	CASSSGTALATNEKLFF
-	TRBJ2-1	-	TRBV2	TGTGCCAGCACGATTGTGGGCCACAATGAGCAGTTCTTC	CASTIVGHNEQFF
-	TRBJ2-5	TRBD1	TRBV6-6	TGTGCCAGCAGTCCCGAAAAGGGGGCTCGAGAGACCCAGTACTTC	CASSPEKGARETQYF
-	TRBJ1-3	-	TRBV4-2	TGTGCCAGCAGCCAAGAGAGTCTGGGAGCGGCTGGAAACACCATATATTTT	CASSQESLGAAGNTIYF
-	TRBJ2-5	-	TRBV6-1	TGTGCCAGCATAGGGGAAGCGTTGGGGGAGACCCAGTACTTC	CASIGEALGETQYF
-	TRBJ2-3	-	TRBV5-1	TGCGCCAGCAGCTCCGGGGACCCAATGACAGATACGCAGTATTTT	CASSSGDPMTDTQYF
-	TRBJ2-2	-	TRBV7-8	TGTGCCAGCAGCTTAGGGCACAGTTTCACCGGGGAGCTGTTTTTT	CASSLGHSFTGELFF
-	TRBJ1-2	TRBD1	TRBV5-1	TGCGCCAGCAGCTTGGGGACAGGGGAAAACTATGGCTACACCTTC	CASSLGTGENYGYTF
-	TRBJ2-5	TRBD1	TRBV6-5	TGTGCCAGCAGCCCTACGGGACAGTCTTCAGAGACCCAGTACTTC	CASSPTGQSSETQYF
-	TRBJ2-2	-	TRBV30	TGTGCCTGGGGACGACAGGGACTTGGGTCCGGGGAGCTGTTTTTT	CAWGRQGLGSGELFF
-	TRBJ1-2	-	TRBV10-3	TGTGCCATCAGTGACGGGCCTACTAACTATGGCTACACCTTC	CAISDGPTNYGYTF
-	TRBJ1-6	TRBD1	TRBV30	TGTGCCTGGAGTATGGACAGGGGTTATTCACCCCTCCACTTT	CAWSMDRGYSPLHF
once	TRBJ1-2	-	TRBV25-1	TGTGCCAGCAGACCACGGGGGCAGGAACGCTATGGCTACACCTTC	CASRPRGQERYGYTF
-	TRBJ1-2	TRBD1	TRBV5-4	TGTGCCAGCAGCGCCGGGACAGGGAGGAGGGATGGCTACACCTTC	CASSAGTGRRDGYTF